The T cell receptor beta chain described here comes from a study of radiotherapy plus CTLA-4 blockade in lung cancer. For the study at large: Disease control was seen in approximately 30% of patients, objective responses in roughly 17%. General study results and limits: Early clone dynamics of blood T cells, plus interferon-beta, reportedly predicted response best.

Measured with immunoSEQ multiplex PCR; TCRdb has only the in-frame clones, and not every one. This table has approximately 60,000 clones, roughly 80% appearing once. J gave up 7 bases and V 1 base, and 2 bases lay outside the gene matches. Germline lookup yields CDR1 GTSNPN and CDR2 SVGIG (reference sequence). The CDR3 runs to 13 residues. A note on this clone: The antigen is unknown.

Material: peripheral blood, obtained from a patient treated with radiotherapy plus ipilimumab. The V gene is TRBV30, the J gene TRBJ1-4; 8 nucleotides agree with TRBD1. The sequence was obtained from a human donor with non-small cell lung cancer who had a complete response to radiotherapy plus ipilimumab. CDR3 DNA sequence: TGTGCCTGGAGTGGACAGGGGCCTGAAAAACTGTTTTTT. Translating gives CAWSGQGPEKLFF.